Each of the 28 T cell receptor beta chains below was sequenced from the same sample in a study of T-cell reconstitution after alpha-beta-depleted transplantation in children. Unique molecular identifiers tagged the TCRbeta library. TCRdb re-called the PCR reads with MiXCR, one entry per CDR3 protein. The sample lists 640,000 or so distinct CDR3 sequences; approximately 15% were seen once. The sequences come from PBMCs from the stem cell graft donor, collected from the stem cell graft. These receptors were collected from a human donor who donated a stem cell graft to a child with acute myeloid leukemia.

The rearrangement uses TRBV7-2 and TRBJ2-3; tentatively, D is TRBD1 (5 bases). The CDR3 runs 17 residues. Germline CDR1 and CDR2: SGHTA and FQGNSA. Trimming stripped 2 bases from V and 3 bases from J, with 18 bases between. The CDR3 here is CASSLSPGKMETDTQYF. CDR3 DNA sequence: TGTGCCAGCAGCTTATCACCAGGGAAGATGGAAACAGATACGCAGTATTTT.

This clonotype was seen repeatedly, ten times or more. The rearrangement links TRBV20-1 to TRBJ2-3, with D perhaps matching TRBD2 (6 bases). CDR1 and CDR2 from the germline V gene are DFQATT and SNEGSKA (reference sequence). The CDR3 is 13 residues long. V lost 6 bases and J lost 5, with 15 bases in between. The CDR3 DNA follows: TGCAGTGCCCGGGCTAGCGTGGGAGATACGCAGTATTTT. Its protein product is CSARASVGDTQYF.

To note about this clonotype: This clone may be a read error of a much larger clone one base away. The CDR3 nucleotides read TGTGCCAGCAGTTTCGGTGCTCCCTACGAGCAGTACTTC. This gives the protein CASSFGAPYEQYF. The chain couples TRBV12-3 or TRBV12-4 to TRBJ2-7; D remains ambiguous. V was pared by 3 bases and J by 2 bases, with 8 bases between. CDR3 size: 13 residues.

This clonotype was recorded a few times. The rearrangement uses TRBV11-2 and TRBJ2-1; 8 bases map to TRBD2. This CDR3 is 17 amino acids long. Trimming took 0 bases from V and 4 from J; bases not matched to a gene: 8. Germline V lookup: CDR1 SGHAT, CDR2 FQNNGV. CDR3 nucleotide sequence: TGTGCCAGCAGCTTAGAGGGACTAGGGGCCAATTACAATGAGCAGTTCTTC. Protein sequence: CASSLEGLGANYNEQFF.

This clonotype was seen repeatedly, ten times or more. The CDR3 region is CATSAAGTYGYTF. CDR3 bases: TGTGCCACCAGTGCAGCAGGGACTTATGGCTACACCTTC. The chain recombines TRBV24-1 with TRBJ1-2; a possible D gene is TRBD1 (5 bases). This CDR3 contains 13 residues. The V gene lost 5 bases and the J gene lost 5 bases, with 11 bases spanning the gap. The germline gives CDR1 KGHDR, CDR2 SFDVKD.

In this sample, this clonotype turned up many times. The J gene is TRBJ2-3, the V gene TRBV20-1, with D perhaps matching TRBD2 (5 bases). This CDR3 is 13 amino acids long. Germline CDR1 is DFQATT and CDR2 is SNEGSKA (reference sequence). The CDR3 bases are TGCACCCCCCTCGGGAAATTCACAGATACGCAGTATTTT. It yields the protein CTPLGKFTDTQYF.

In this sample, this clonotype turned up a few times. This chain connects TRBV12-3 or TRBV12-4 to TRBJ2-5; weak D call: TRBD1 (5 bases). V was clipped by 6 bases and J by 2 bases, with 10 bases between them. CDR3 size: 13 residues. The CDR3 DNA follows: TGTGCCAGCAGAGGGGCGGAACAAGAGACCCAGTACTTC. Translation gives CASRGAEQETQYF.

This clonotype was detected once. A much more abundant neighbour one base away suggests this may be a read error. The CDR3 DNA sequence: TGTGCCACCAGTAGCGCGGCCGGGGAGCTGTTTTTT. Translated, it gives CATSSAAGELFF. The chain recombines TRBV15 with TRBJ2-2; D might be TRBD2 (5 bases). The length of the CDR3 is 12 residues. The germline V gene encodes CDR1 LNHNV and CDR2 YYDKDF (reference sequence). V shed 6 bases and J shed 6 bases, with 8 bases lying between them.

The chain employs TRBV13 and TRBJ2-3; 7 bases match TRBD1. This CDR3 has 16 amino acids. Germline V CDR1 and CDR2: PRHDT, FYEKMQ (reference sequence). Trimming cost V 4 bases and J 0 bases; bases outside gene matches: 7. CDR3 nucleotides: TGTGCCAGCAGCTCCTACAGGGGCACTAGCACAGATACGCAGTATTTT. This gives the protein CASSSYRGTSTDTQYF.

This clonotype was seen a few times. The chain links TRBV5-5 to TRBJ2-2; possibly TRBD1 or TRBD2 for D (5 bases each). The CDR3 consists of 15 residues. The ends were cut back, 5 bases at V and 1 base at J, with 12 bases in the middle. CDR1 is SGHKS and CDR2 is YYEKEE in the germline V gene (reference sequence). CDR3 region: CASSPGGRNTGELFF. CDR3 bases: TGTGCCAGCAGTCCTGGGGGAAGGAACACCGGGGAGCTGTTTTTT.

This clonotype occurred many times. This rearrangement joins TRBV12-3 or TRBV12-4 to TRBJ2-7, with TRBD1 matching over 9 bases. V lost 8 bases, J lost 4 bases, and 9 bases stayed unmatched. CDR3 length: 14 amino acids. In DNA, the CDR3 is TGTGCCAGCCGCGGGACAGGGAACACTTACGAGCAGTACTTC. Protein sequence: CASRGTGNTYEQYF.

The rearrangement uses TRBV2 and TRBJ2-1; TRBD1 agrees at 9 bases. Germline-derived CDR1 and CDR2 are SNHLY and FYNNEI. Trimming cost V 10 bases and J 10 bases; bases outside gene matches: 14. The CDR3 sequence is 14 residues long. The CDR3 DNA reads as TGTGCCACCCTCCGGGACAGGGTCCTCGGAGAGCAGTTCTTC. It encodes CATLRDRVLGEQFF. The complete variable domain, with remaining parts taken from reference TRBV2 and TRBJ2-1, reads EPEVTQTPSHQVTQMGQEVILRCVPISNHLYFYWYRQILGQKVEFLVSFYNNEISEKSEIFDDQFSVERPDGSNFTLKIRSTKLEDSAMYFCATLRDRVLGEQFFGPGTRLTVL.

In this sample, this clonotype turned up many times. This chain uses TRBV29-1 with TRBJ2-7; D is uncertain. Germline V gene sequence: CDR1 SQVTM, CDR2 ANQGSEA. This CDR3 region has 12 residues. V was trimmed by 6 bases and J by 2 bases, leaving 11 bases between them. In DNA form, the CDR3 reads TGCAGCGTCCGGGCCGCGACCTACGAGCAGTACTTC. Translation gives CSVRAATYEQYF.

This clonotype was recorded many times. The chain is built from TRBV6-4 and TRBJ2-1; TRBD1 matches 8 bases. The trim removed 6 bases at V and 6 bases at J, leaving 10 bases unmatched. This CDR3 has 15 amino acids. Per the germline V gene, CDR1 is MRHNA and CDR2 is SNTAGT. The DNA of the CDR3 is TGTGCCAGCAGCCAACTCCGGACAGGGCTCAATGAGCAGTTCTTC. Translating gives CASSQLRTGLNEQFF.

This clonotype was observed a few times. The V and J genes are TRBV20-1 and TRBJ1-5; maybe TRBD1 (5 bases). V lost 1 base, J lost 2 bases, and 12 bases lay in between. Germline CDR1 DFQATT, CDR2 SNEGSKA (reference sequence). This CDR3 is 15 amino acids long. The chain's CDR3 is CSARGGIRGNQPQHF. CDR3 nucleotides: TGCAGTGCTAGAGGTGGAATCAGGGGCAATCAGCCCCAGCATTTT.

This clonotype was detected only a few times. The V gene is TRBV10-3, the J gene TRBJ1-5; D is ambiguous. CDR3 length: 16 residues. The V and J ends lost 2 bases and 2 bases respectively, with 13 bases between them. The germline gives CDR1 ENHRY, CDR2 SYGVKD. CDR3 residues: CAISEGTKRGNQPQHF. CDR3 in DNA: TGTGCCATCAGTGAGGGTACTAAGCGGGGCAATCAGCCCCAGCATTTT.

This clonotype was observed a handful of times. The V and J genes are TRBV21-1 and TRBJ2-5; TRBD1 is the table's D call, not checked against the DNA. TRBV21-1 is termed a pseudogene. This CDR3 comprises 17 residues. Here the CDR3 DNA reads TGTGCCAGCAGCAAAACGGGACAGGGGACGATAACAGAGACCCAGTACTTC. Translating it yields CASSKTGQGTITETQYF.

The V gene is TRBV6-1, the J gene TRBJ2-1; 7 nucleotides agree with TRBD1. The CDR3 totals 13 residues. V lost 6 bases to trimming and J lost 7 bases; unmatched junction nucleotides: 6. Germline V lookup: CDR1 MNHNS, CDR2 SASEGT. The CDR3 DNA reads TGTGCCAGCAGACGAACAGGGGAAAATGAGCAGTTCTTC. It translates to CASRRTGENEQFF.

The V call is TRBV4-1, the J call TRBJ1-5; the D is unclear. The CDR3 is 15 amino acids. With 0 bases removed from V and 6 bases from J, the gap between germline ends came to 12 bases. Germline loops: CDR1 MGHRA, CDR2 YSYEKL. The CDR3 spells CASSQEQREGQPQHF. The CDR3, as DNA: TGCGCCAGCAGCCAAGAACAAAGGGAAGGTCAGCCCCAGCATTTT.

This chain links TRBV27 with TRBJ2-5; 8 bases line up with TRBD1. Germline-derived CDR1 and CDR2 are MNHEY and SMNVEV (reference sequence). The CDR3 sequence is 15 residues long. V dropped 4 bases and J dropped 4; count of bases not matched to a gene: 8. CDR3 nucleotide sequence: TGTGCCAGCAGTTCCTGGACAGGGCGAGGAGAGACCCAGTACTTC. This encodes CASSSWTGRGETQYF.

This clonotype showed up many times. The chain joins TRBV20-1 to TRBJ1-2; weak D call: TRBD1 (6 bases). The CDR3 is 14 residues long. V was cut by 3 bases and J by 0 bases, with 11 bases left in between. Germline lookup yields CDR1 DFQATT and CDR2 SNEGSKA (reference sequence). DNA for the CDR3: TGCAGTGCTAGCCTGGACAGAGCTAACTATGGCTACACCTTC. It translates to CSASLDRANYGYTF.

This clonotype was counted once. The chain combines TRBV2 with TRBJ2-1; TRBD2 matches at 8 bases. The CDR3 consists of 15 residues. V trimming: 8 bases; J trimming: 0 bases; junction bases outside the gene matches: 6. From germline, CDR1 is SNHLY and CDR2 FYNNEI. The CDR3 loop is CASLERGFSYNEQFF. The CDR3 DNA sequence: TGTGCCAGCCTCGAGCGGGGGTTCTCCTACAATGAGCAGTTCTTC.

This clonotype was detected once. Just one base apart from a much larger clone, this may be a read error. The rearrangement joins TRBV20-1 to TRBJ2-7; TRBD1 aligns across 7 bases. From germline, CDR1 is DFQATT and CDR2 SNEGSKA (reference sequence). With 5 bases clipped from V and 0 bases from J, the junction kept 7 bases outside the gene matches. The CDR3 is 14 residues long. This CDR3 is CSAGAGTVSYEQYV. CDR3 bases: TGCAGTGCTGGAGCCGGGACAGTCTCCTACGAGCAGTACGTC.

The table lists this clonotype with a few counts. J is TRBJ1-4 and V is TRBV6-5; TRBD1 matches at 8 bases. Germline values: CDR1 MNHEY, CDR2 SVGAGI. V was pared by 2 bases and J by 4 bases, with 9 bases of the junction left unmatched. The CDR3 is 17 residues long. The CDR3 DNA follows: TGTGCCAGCAGTTACAGGACAGGGCCGGCGGATAATGAAAAACTGTTTTTT. As protein: CASSYRTGPADNEKLFF.

In this sample, this clonotype turned up a few times. V usage is TRBV24-1 and J usage is TRBJ2-4; TRBD1 or TRBD2 may be the D gene (5 bases each). The germline CDR1 and CDR2 sequences are KGHDR and SFDVKD. V gave up 5 bases and J gave up 5 bases, with 12 bases separating them. The CDR3 spans 14 residues. The CDR3 protein is CATSAQGAENIQYF. The CDR3 nucleotides are TGTGCCACCAGTGCGCAGGGAGCAGAAAACATTCAGTACTTC.

The chain combines TRBV20-1 with TRBJ2-5, with 10 bases lining up with TRBD2. Losses at the gene ends were 2 bases for V and 4 bases for J; bases not matched to a gene: 7. Per the germline V gene, CDR1 is DFQATT and CDR2 is SNEGSKA (reference sequence). The CDR3 spans 15 residues. The CDR3 DNA sequence: TGCAGTGCTAGACTTAGCGGGGGGTTCGGAGAGACCCAGTACTTC. Translated: CSARLSGGFGETQYF.

This clonotype was counted ten times or more. V and J are TRBV20-1 and TRBJ2-2; TRBD1 matches 8 bases. V shed 5 bases, J shed 7 bases, and the junction held 9 bases outside the gene matches. The germline gives CDR1 DFQATT, CDR2 SNEGSKA (reference sequence). The CDR3 extends over 14 amino acids. The CDR3 loop reads CSAGRQGADGELFF. The CDR3 DNA follows: TGCAGTGCTGGCCGCCAGGGGGCCGACGGGGAGCTGTTTTTT.

The sample holds many counts of this clonotype. This chain joins TRBV15 and TRBJ1-1; tentative D call: TRBD1 (6 bases). V lost 0 bases, J lost 4 bases, and 6 bases lay in between. In germline, CDR1 is LNHNV, CDR2 YYDKDF (reference sequence). CDR3 length: 13 residues. CDR3 sequence reads: CATSREGATEAFF. For the CDR3, the DNA is TGTGCCACCAGCAGAGAGGGGGCCACTGAAGCTTTCTTT.